The sequence of this T cell receptor (beta chain) was determined in a study of blood T cell repertoires in COVID-19. Germline CDR1 and CDR2: SGDLS and YYNGEE. The length of the CDR3 is 14 residues. The V segment lost 3 bases and the J segment 16 bases; nucleotides outside the gene matches: 14. Profiling relied on immunoSEQ multiplex PCR, and the TCRdb table lists in-frame clones only, not all of them. Of about 180,000 clones in the sample, 75% to 90% were seen once. This receptor was identified in a woman between 70 and 85 years old with COVID-19, enrolled during active disease. The sequencing sample was made of peripheral blood. The rearrangement links TRBV9 to TRBJ2-4; 9 positions match TRBD1. As DNA, the CDR3 is TGTGCCAGCAGCGGATCCTCCCGCGGGACAGGGCAATACTTC. Translated: CASSGSSRGTGQYF.